Each of the 7 T cell receptor beta chains below was sequenced from the same sample in a study of metastatic and nonmetastatic thyroid tumors. None of the patients had undergone any treatment ahead of thyroid surgery. MiXCR was used by TCRdb to re-call the PCR reads. The table lists approximately 24,000 clones, just under 15% of them singletons. The sequenced material came from blood. The receptors shown here come from a female donor with papillary thyroid cancer or a benign thyroid nodule (not recorded which). Some clones in this sample may be carry-over from other donors' samples.

This clone was seen at least ten times. J is TRBJ2-1 and V is TRBV5-1, with TRBD2 identical over 9 bases. With 2 bases clipped from V and 4 bases from J, the junction kept 7 bases outside the gene matches. Germline-derived CDR1 and CDR2 are SGHRS and YFSETQ. The length of the CDR3 is 16 residues. CDR3 amino acids: CASSLYQAGGYNEQFF. The CDR3 bases are TGCGCCAGCAGCTTATATCAAGCGGGGGGTTACAATGAGCAGTTCTTC.

This clone was counted at least ten times. The chain links TRBV19 to TRBJ1-2; perhaps TRBD1 as D (6 bases). Germline CDR1 reads LNHDA; CDR2 reads SQIVND (reference sequence). Trimming removed 8 bases at V and 4 bases at J, with 26 bases between. The CDR3 is 17 amino acids. The CDR3 coding sequence is TGTGCCAGTTCCGGGGGCGCTTGGGTCGGCGGGGGCTATGGCTACACCTTC. Protein sequence: CASSGGAWVGGGYGYTF.

The chain recombines TRBV9 with TRBJ1-3; unclear D gene. With 0 bases removed from V and 0 bases from J, the gap between germline ends came to 7 bases. Germline loops: CDR1 SGDLS, CDR2 YYNGEE. The CDR3 is made up of 15 amino acids. In DNA, the CDR3 is TGTGCCAGCAGCGTAGTAGGGTCCTCTGGAAACACCATATATTTT. Translated: CASSVVGSSGNTIYF. The complete variable domain, with remaining parts taken from reference TRBV9 and TRBJ1-3, reads DSGVTQTPKHLITATGQRVTLRCSPRSGDLSVYWYQQSLDQGLQFLIQYYNGEERAKGNILERFSAQQFPDLHSELNLSSLELGDSALYFCASSVVGSSGNTIYFGEGSWLTVV.

This clone was counted ten times or more. The V and J genes are TRBV5-4 and TRBJ1-1; D call uncertain. The V and J ends lost 2 bases and 1 base respectively, with 3 bases between them. Per the germline V gene, CDR1 is SGHNT and CDR2 is YYREEE (reference sequence). This CDR3 spans 12 amino acids. CDR3 residues: CASSFGNTEAFF. CDR3 sequence (DNA): TGTGCCAGCAGCTTTGGGAACACTGAAGCTTTCTTT.

This clone was counted ten times or more. This sequence joins TRBV27 and TRBJ2-1; D might be TRBD1 or TRBD2, each matching 5 bases. V lost 7 bases and J lost 4, with 11 bases in between. This CDR3 region has 13 residues. The germline CDR1 and CDR2 sequences are MNHEY and SMNVEV (reference sequence). The CDR3 sequence is CASKGTPYNEQFF. CDR3 DNA: TGTGCCAGCAAAGGGACCCCTTACAATGAGCAGTTCTTC.

This clone was detected ten times or more. The chain couples TRBV7-2 to TRBJ2-2; D remains ambiguous. Germline values: CDR1 SGHTA, CDR2 FQGNSA. The CDR3 runs to 15 residues. V lost 7 bases, J lost 1 base, and 13 bases lay in between. DNA of the CDR3: TGTGCCAGCACCGCGGTAGCCTGGAACACCGGGGAGCTGTTTTTT. Protein product: CASTAVAWNTGELFF.

The V and J genes are TRBV11-2 and TRBJ1-6; D ambiguous. The germline V and J ends were trimmed by 5 bases and 6 bases, with 8 bases remaining between them. Germline assignment: CDR1 SGHAT and CDR2 FQNNGV. This CDR3 contains 13 residues. CDR3 protein: CASSPNANSPLHF. The DNA of the CDR3 is TGTGCCAGCAGCCCGAATGCTAATTCACCCCTCCACTTT. Together with reference TRBV11-2 and TRBJ1-6, the CDR3 gives the full variable domain: EAGVAQSPRYKIIEKRQSVAFWCNPISGHATLYWYQQILGQGPKLLIQFQNNGVVDDSQLPKDRFSAERLKGVDSTLKIQPAKLEDSAVYLCASSPNANSPLHFGNGTRLTVT.